This T cell receptor beta chain was identified in a study of vaccination effects on CD4 cells after COVID-19. Background on the study: Before sequencing took place, the ViraFEST assay used viral peptide pools to expand antigen-specific CD4+ T cells.

Study observations and caveats: Clones arising from infection and from vaccination showed marked clonal contraction late after vaccination. Convalescent patients were few in the study, and early post-infection timepoints were absent.

It was after approximately 11 days of culture that CD4+ T cells were isolated. Vaccination of participants consisted of two doses of either the BNT162b2 or mRNA-1273 vaccine. Among the vaccine recipients, none had a prior SARS-CoV-2 infection, and nucleocapsid antibodies were negative. V shed 6 bases, J shed 1 base, and the junction held 5 bases outside the gene matches. The CDR3 has 15 amino acids. Germline assignment: CDR1 MNHEY and CDR2 SVGAGI. Concerning this clone: Its specificity is not known.

The table came from immunoSEQ multiplex PCR; TCRdb's copy has only in-frame clones and leaves some out. Found here are more than 60,000 clones, around 69% of them singletons; the top ten hold about 2.2%. The chain couples TRBV6-5 to TRBJ2-2; TRBD1 aligns across 7 bases. This TCR came from a human donor who received a COVID-19 vaccine. This specimen consisted of CD4+ T cells from PBMCs cultured without peptide, obtained after COVID-19 vaccination. CDR3 DNA sequence: TGTGCCAGCAGGCGAACAGGGGTGAACACCGGGGAGCTGTTTTTT. This translates into CASRRTGVNTGELFF.